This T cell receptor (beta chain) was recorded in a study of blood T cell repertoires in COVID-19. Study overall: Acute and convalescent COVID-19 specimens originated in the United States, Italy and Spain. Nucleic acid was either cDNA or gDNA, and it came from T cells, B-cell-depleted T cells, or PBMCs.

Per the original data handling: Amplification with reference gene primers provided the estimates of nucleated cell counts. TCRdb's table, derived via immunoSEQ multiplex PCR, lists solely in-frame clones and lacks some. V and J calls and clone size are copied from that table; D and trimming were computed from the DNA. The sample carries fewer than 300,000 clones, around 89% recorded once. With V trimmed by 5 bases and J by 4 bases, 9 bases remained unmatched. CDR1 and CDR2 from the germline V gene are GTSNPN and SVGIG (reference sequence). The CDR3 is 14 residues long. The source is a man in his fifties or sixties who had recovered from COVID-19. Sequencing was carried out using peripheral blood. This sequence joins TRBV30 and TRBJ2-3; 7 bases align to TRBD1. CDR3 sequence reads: CAWGRGQAADTQYF. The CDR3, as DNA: TGTGCCTGGGGTAGGGGGCAGGCCGCAGATACGCAGTATTTT.